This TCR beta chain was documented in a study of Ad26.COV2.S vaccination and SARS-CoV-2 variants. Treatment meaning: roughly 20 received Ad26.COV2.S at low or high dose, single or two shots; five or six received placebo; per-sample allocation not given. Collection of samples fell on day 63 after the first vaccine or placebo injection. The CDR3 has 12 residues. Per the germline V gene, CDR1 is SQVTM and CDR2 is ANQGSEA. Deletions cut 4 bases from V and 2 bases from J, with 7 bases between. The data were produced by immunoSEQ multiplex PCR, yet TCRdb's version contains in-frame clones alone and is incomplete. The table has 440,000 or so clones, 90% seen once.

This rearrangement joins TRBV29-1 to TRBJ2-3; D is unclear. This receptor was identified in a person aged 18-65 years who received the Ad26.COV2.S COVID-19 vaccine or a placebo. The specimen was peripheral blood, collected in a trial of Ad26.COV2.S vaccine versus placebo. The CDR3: CSVAKDTDTQYF. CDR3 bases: TGCAGCGTTGCTAAGGACACAGATACGCAGTATTTT.